This entry concerns a single T cell receptor beta chain. Which antigen it targets is not known. Base qualities were left out, and no much larger clone turns up one base away. The data were obtained in a study of cytomegalovirus exposure and HLA in healthy donors (TCRdb year 2017). For the study in its entirety: An earlier analysis of several hundred of the donors reported 250 to 300 Gb of sequence data and some 100 million unique TCR beta sequences from about 179 million T cells. About 330 gigabases of sequencing data and around 85 million unique TCR sequences made up an early release that covered approximately 650 HLA-typed donors. Among the roughly 400 genotyped donors, around 81% belonged to the genetic ancestry cluster associated with self-reported Caucasian donors. The study aimed to test whether cataloging public T cell receptors could reveal signatures of past pathogen exposure. The T cell repertoires of 666 subjects were profiled by immunosequencing and related to cytomegalovirus serostatus. Along with the approximately 670-subject first cohort, a separate validation cohort of over a hundred different subjects was used. High-throughput TCR immunosequencing, statistical association of individual TCRs with disease status, and machine learning were combined to predict cytomegalovirus infection status. A later analysis re-examined previously published TCR beta repertoires from several hundred donors and added high-resolution HLA genotyping to investigate patterns of TCR occurrence. Rather than drawing on any new phenotypic data, the later analysis identified candidate immune exposures from TCR beta sequences and the way those sequences occurred across donors. An earlier analysis of about 620 of the donors applied high-throughput TCR beta sequencing to assess whether each TCR beta V gene segment acted as functional or pseudogenic. Donor age, sex, ethnicity and CMV serostatus were collected together with the repertoire data. Genome-wide SNP genotypes for about 65% of the 666 donors were used in a later genetic analysis, which treated that subset as a discovery cohort. Every discovery cohort repertoire had been produced on one sequencing platform. Class I and class II HLA loci were covered by the typing at four-digit resolution. Typing coverage differed by locus: A, B, C, DRB1 and DQB1 were typed in about 620-640 donors, DQA1 in roughly 510, DPA1 in 600 to 610, and DPB1 in about 450. Several DR-DQ haplotypes were treated as single units for association and clustering because of strong linkage in the cohort. On average, 235,054 unique TCR beta nucleotide sequences were sequenced per donor among some 420 genotyped donors of the cohort, with roughly 18% of those sequences being non-productive. Results and caveats for the whole study, not just this receptor: In the study, approximately 160 TCR beta chains were listed as associated with cytomegalovirus. Because counts were too low, 15 to 20 rarely observed V segments, including chromosome 9 orphons, were left out of the earlier analysis of some 640 of the donors. Correlated functional status among segregating V segments might be attributable to linkage disequilibrium, but an unknown experimental factor could not be ruled out. In a later analysis, several top co-occurrence clusters were reported to appear linked to parvovirus B19, influenza, CMV and Epstein-Barr virus. Compared with the roughly 600-donor mean, donors in an Asian-associated ancestry cluster had fewer N-insertions in productive TCRs, according to a later genetic analysis. Assigning TCR associations to individual alleles was difficult when HLA alleles, especially DR and DQ, strongly co-occurred. In a later analysis, HLA-associated TCR beta chains showed more clonal expansion and lower generation probabilities than non-associated chains that were equally common. The authors suggested that the approach could potentially be extended to other disease states and immunological phenotypes. In a later analysis, most CMV-associated TCR beta chains were found to appear HLA-restricted, with HLA associations seemingly driven largely by CMV exposure. A further reported finding was that TCR beta sequences accurately predicted the HLA-A and HLA-B alleles for most subjects in the first cohort. HLA typing was unavailable for some donors at each locus, so association tests used only the typed subset. Specific HLA alleles were associated with more than 15,000 TCR beta sequences at a false discovery rate of 0.05 in a later analysis. CMV serostatus was the only immune exposure information available for the cohort. While some public TCRs were present in many individuals, most TCR sequences turned up only very rarely across donors. The cohort was sequenced for TCR beta chains only, and without alpha or paired-chain data the features that could be detected were limited. The classifier was reported to diagnose cytomegalovirus status with high specificity and sensitivity in both the original and validation cohorts. V-gene and J-gene trimming of TCR beta chains was associated with a missense DCLRE1C variant in a later genetic analysis, and the association was replicated in an independent cohort. According to a later analysis, TCR association rates differed among HLA loci, with DRB1 alleles showing the most associated TCRs and HLA-C alleles showing the fewest. A group of highly shared sequence variants was considered likely to be a technical artifact of the sequencing pipeline. An earlier analysis of 587 of the donors showed that most TCR beta V segments appeared in productive rearrangements either about 90% or about 30% of the time, which broadly matched IMGT annotations. A few of the identified cytomegalovirus-associated TCR beta chains were confirmed in vitro to be specific for cytomegalovirus antigens. Sequencing depth was assumed to be roughly uniform across donors in the presence/absence analyses, though that assumption may not hold.

The cohort was made up of about 610 healthy bone marrow donors. All cohort members were sampled while nominally healthy, although unrecorded immune exposures were likely present. The donor tested CMV seronegative, placing the donor among the 350 to 400 seronegative members of the cohort. Each donor provided a peripheral blood sample, and peripheral blood mononuclear cells were used for TCR beta sequencing. The Qiagen DNeasy Blood Extraction Kit was used to extract genomic DNA from the blood cell samples. Preparation of the library involved the immunoSEQ multiplex PCR assay. For the multiplex PCR, a mixture combining 60 forward primers for TCR Vbeta segments and 13 reverse primers for TCR Jbeta segments was used. The CDR3 region of rearranged TCR beta genes was amplified from genomic DNA by a multiplex PCR assay. The Illumina HiSeq System was used to sequence the amplified TCR beta libraries as 87-base-pair reads. The paper's data handling went like this. A later analysis counted about 76 million unique TCR beta chains across the roughly 700 repertoires, and some 11 million of these chains were shared by at least two donors. Raw reads were error-corrected and collapsed into unique sequences with a nearest-neighbor algorithm that merged closely related sequences to remove PCR and sequencing errors. V, D and J gene segments were assigned by aligning CDR3 sequences to IMGT reference sequences. Each retained sequence needed at least a six-nucleotide match to both a V gene segment and a J gene segment. Rearrangements were called productive when the CDR3 lacked stop codons and stayed in frame with V and J; all others were non-productive. CDR3 was defined according to IMGT convention as the region running from the second conserved V-encoded cysteine to the conserved J-encoded phenylalanine. The earlier analysis of about 560 of the donors excluded any sequence lacking an unambiguous match to a single V gene segment. An earlier analysis of almost 600 of the donors classified V segments as functional when productive rearrangements were above 56.7% and as segregating when the standard deviation between donors was above 5%. A statistical classification framework was developed to diagnose cytomegalovirus status using the catalog of TCR beta chain sequences. A later analysis assigned V and J genes by comparing TCR nucleotide sequences with IMGT/GENE-DB human TR gene sequences. A later analysis assigned CDR3 sequences and most-parsimonious VDJ recombination scenarios with the TCRdist pipeline. In a later analysis, every TCR beta chain was defined by the combination of its CDR3 amino acid sequence and its V-gene family, and reads without a unique V-gene family were dropped. A later analysis removed 500 to 600 highly shared, low-generation-probability nucleotide sequences to deal with suspected cross-contamination and a sequencing artifact. In a later analysis, a clonal expansion index was calculated for each public chain from normalized within-repertoire ranks of inferred template counts. Generation probabilities in a later analysis came from a VDJ recombination model fitted to out-of-frame rearrangements, and those results were checked against IGoR. A later analysis scored TCR-TCR, TCR-HLA and TCR-CMV co-occurrence with hypergeometric tests, applying a repertoire-size bias correction to TCR pairs. In a later analysis, false discovery rates were estimated by permuting HLA or CMV assignments 20 times. In a later analysis, co-occurring TCRs were grouped with DBSCAN, and TCRdist sequence similarity was added when clustering was performed within HLA-allele-positive subsets. Co-occurrence clustering excluded repertoires with fewer than 30,000 or more than 120,000 public chains, plus five with anomalous nucleotide sharing. Held by TCRdb, this immuneACCESS table contains in-frame sequences only and omits some clones. Under half of the omission traces to an unresolved V gene where checked; the cause of the rest is unknown. That table supplies the V and J calls and clone size; D and trimming were determined from the DNA. The sample records some 180,000 clones, over 65% of which are singletons. Together, the top ten hold less than 2% of the sample.

The sequence came from a woman under 40 in good health and CMV-seronegative. Material: PBMCs.

This receptor carries the CDR3 CASSSRSQGRGGYTF. At the DNA level, the sequence is TGTGCCAGCAGCTCCCGCTCCCAGGGTAGAGGTGGCTACACCTTC. The V and J genes are TRBV7-2 and TRBJ1-2; possibly the D gene is TRBD1, per 5 matching bases. Including cysteine and phenylalanine, the CDR3 has 15 amino acids. Just the 45-base CDR3 DNA is kept, in frame starting at base 1. CDR1 and CDR2 (SGHTA, FQGNSA) derive from the germline V gene. V is pared back by 4 bases and J by 7 bases, with 19 bases lying between the germline termini.